Sequencing of this TCR beta chain was carried out in a study of T cell changes during pregnancy in multiple sclerosis. The protocol was immunoSEQ multiplex PCR, while the TCRdb copy is restricted to in-frame clones and leaves out a portion. The table records 78,000 or so clones, about 90% of them present only once. The sequence derives from a female donor with multiple sclerosis, enrolled in a pregnancy study. The sample consisted of peripheral blood, taken before pregnancy.

CDR3 in DNA: TGTGCCAGCGAACGAGGGCCTAGAATACCAGATACGCAGTATTTT. It yields the protein CASERGPRIPDTQYF. V gene TRBV6-1 combines with J gene TRBJ2-3, with D possibly matching TRBD2 (5 bases). Trimming left V 8 bases short and J 4 bases short, with 19 bases between. The CDR3 has 15 residues. Germline-derived CDR1 and CDR2 are MNHNS and SASEGT.